The source of this T cell receptor (beta chain) is a study of blood T cell repertoires in COVID-19. Overall study: Acute and convalescent COVID-19 samples came from the United States, Italy and Spain. From T cells, B-cell-depleted T cells, or PBMCs came the material, which was cDNA or gDNA.

TCRdb keeps only in-frame clones here, not all; method: immunoSEQ multiplex PCR. Of 150,000 to 180,000 clones detected, around 83% appear once; the ten largest clones hold around an eighth. During active infection, Seattle patients enrolled and were then monitored through disease. This CDR3 is 16 amino acids long. V dropped 4 bases and J dropped 0; count of bases not matched to a gene: 6. The germline V gene encodes CDR1 LGHDT and CDR2 YNNKEL (reference sequence). This receptor was obtained from a woman in her sixties or seventies with COVID-19, enrolled during active disease. The sequencing input was peripheral blood. The chain carries TRBV3-1 (or the pseudogene TRBV3-2) and TRBJ2-1, with 7 bases aligning to TRBD2. The CDR3: CASSPEAGSSYNEQFF. The CDR3 DNA follows: TGTGCCAGCAGCCCCGAAGCGGGAAGCTCCTACAATGAGCAGTTCTTC.